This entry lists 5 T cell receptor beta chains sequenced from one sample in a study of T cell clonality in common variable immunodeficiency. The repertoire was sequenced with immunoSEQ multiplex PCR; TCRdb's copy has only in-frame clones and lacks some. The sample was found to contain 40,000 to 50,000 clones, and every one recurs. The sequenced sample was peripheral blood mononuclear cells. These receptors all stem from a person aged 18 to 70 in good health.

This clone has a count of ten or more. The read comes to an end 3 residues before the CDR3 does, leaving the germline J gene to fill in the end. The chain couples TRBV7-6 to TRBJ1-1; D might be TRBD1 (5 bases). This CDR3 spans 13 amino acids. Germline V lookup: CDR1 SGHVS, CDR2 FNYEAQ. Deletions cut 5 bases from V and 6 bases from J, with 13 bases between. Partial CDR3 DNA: TGTGCCAGCAGCCAAAGGGGCAGGTCTGAA. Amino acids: CASSQRGRSE. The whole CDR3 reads CASSQRGRSEAFF.

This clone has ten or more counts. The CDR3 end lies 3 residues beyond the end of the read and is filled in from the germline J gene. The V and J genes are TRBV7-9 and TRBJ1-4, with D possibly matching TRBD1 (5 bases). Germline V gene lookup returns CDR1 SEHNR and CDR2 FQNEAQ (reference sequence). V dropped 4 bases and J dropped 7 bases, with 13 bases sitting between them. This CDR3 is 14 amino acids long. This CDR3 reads CASSSSGGGEKLFF. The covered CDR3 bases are TGTGCCAGCAGCTCATCGGGGGGGGGTGAAAAA. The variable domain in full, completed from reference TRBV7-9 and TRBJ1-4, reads DTGVSQNPRHKITKRGQNVTFRCDPISEHNRLYWYRQTLGQGPEFLTYFQNEAQLEKSRLLSDRFSAERPKGSFSTLEIQRTEQGDSAMYLCASSSSGGGEKLFFGSGTQLSVL.

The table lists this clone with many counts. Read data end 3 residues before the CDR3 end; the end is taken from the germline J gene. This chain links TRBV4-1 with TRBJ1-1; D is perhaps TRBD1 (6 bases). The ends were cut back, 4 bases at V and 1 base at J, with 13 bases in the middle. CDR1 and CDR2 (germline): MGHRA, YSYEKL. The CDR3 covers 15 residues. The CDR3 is CASSRGGGSNTEAFF. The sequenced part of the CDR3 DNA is TGCGCCAGCAGCCGAGGGGGAGGTTCGAACACTGAA.

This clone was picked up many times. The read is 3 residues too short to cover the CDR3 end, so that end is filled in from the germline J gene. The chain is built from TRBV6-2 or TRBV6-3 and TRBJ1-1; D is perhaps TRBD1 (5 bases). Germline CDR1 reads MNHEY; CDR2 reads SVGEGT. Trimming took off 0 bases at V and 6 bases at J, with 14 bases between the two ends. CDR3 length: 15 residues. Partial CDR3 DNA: TGTGCCAGCAGTTACTCGCGACCCAGGGATCCTGAA. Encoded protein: CASSYSRPRDPE. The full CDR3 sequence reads CASSYSRPRDPEAFF.

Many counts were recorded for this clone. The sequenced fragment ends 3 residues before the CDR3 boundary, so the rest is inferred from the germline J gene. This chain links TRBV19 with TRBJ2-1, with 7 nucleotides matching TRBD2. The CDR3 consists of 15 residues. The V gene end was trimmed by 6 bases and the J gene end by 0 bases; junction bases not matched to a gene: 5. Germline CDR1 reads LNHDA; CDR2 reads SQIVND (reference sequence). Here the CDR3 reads CASRSGGSSYNEQFF. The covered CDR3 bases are TGTGCCAGTAGGTCTGGCGGGAGCTCCTACAATGAG.